Sequencing of this T cell receptor (beta chain) was carried out in a study of T cells expressing NK-cell markers. Germline loops: CDR1 MNHNS, CDR2 SASEGT. The CDR3 extends over 13 amino acids. TCRdb re-analyzed the 5' RACE reads; it lists each CDR3 protein once, without DNA. The sample holds 440,000 or so distinct CDR3 sequences. The sequencing sample was made of blood T cells: a sorted CD56 or NKG2C T cell subset, CD4+ or CD8+ T cells, or bulk PBMC T cells (not recorded which). The rearrangement uses TRBV6-1 and TRBJ2-7. The receptor comes from a woman aged 18 to 75 in good health. CDR3 sequence reads: CASSPDTRDEQYF.